The present entry profiles one T cell receptor beta chain with its context. Its target is not known. The data stem from a study of response to subunit inactivated influenza vaccine. The study, taken as a whole, reports: There was a suggestion from the authors that each seasonal influenza vaccination recruits few new T cells.

A single record per CDR3 protein comes from TCRdb applying MiXCR to the RT-PCR reads. This table has about 570,000 distinct CDR3 sequences, about 12% appearing once. Germline lookup yields CDR1 MNHNS and CDR2 SASEGT. The length of the CDR3 is 15 residues. With V trimmed by 6 bases and J by 8 bases, 11 bases remained unmatched. This clonotype was obtained from a man between 45 and 60 years old who received an inactivated influenza vaccine. Specimen: PBMCs from blood, collected on the day of vaccination. This rearrangement joins TRBV6-1 to TRBJ1-4; 8 bases are shared with TRBD1. The CDR3 spells CASSPTGQGGEKLFF. CDR3 nucleotides: TGTGCCAGCAGCCCTACCGGACAGGGAGGGGAAAAACTGTTTTTT.